The present entry profiles one T cell receptor beta chain with its context. CDR1 and CDR2 (germline): MNHEY, SVGAGI. The CDR3 runs to 13 residues. Losses at the gene ends were 6 bases for V and 6 bases for J; bases not matched to a gene: 6. This specimen belongs to a study of blood T cell repertoires in COVID-19. Authors' processing steps: How many nucleated cells were present was estimated from reference gene primer amplification. Produced via immunoSEQ multiplex PCR; TCRdb's table is partial and in-frame only. V, J and clone size are those of that table, while D and trimming were read from the DNA. Altogether about 99,000 clones are present, 85% to 90% being singletons, with the ten largest covering roughly 15%.

The TCR originated in a man aged 45-65 years with acute or convalescent COVID-19. The specimen sequenced was peripheral blood. The J gene is TRBJ2-3, the V gene TRBV6-5; 7 nucleotides agree with TRBD2. The CDR3 here is CASSGGIGDTQYF. The CDR3 DNA reads TGTGCCAGCAGCGGGGGGATCGGGGATACGCAGTATTTT.